The clone carrying this T cell receptor beta chain has only a few counts. The CDR3 is 15 residues long. Per the germline V gene, CDR1 is LGHNA and CDR2 is YNFKEQ. The V gene end was trimmed by 4 bases and the J gene end by 5 bases; junction bases not matched to a gene: 7. These data belong to a study of T-cell reconstitution after alpha-beta-depleted transplantation in children. Preparation of the TCRbeta library used unique molecular identifiers. TCRdb recomputed calls from the PCR reads with MiXCR, one row per CDR3 protein. This table has some 280,000 distinct CDR3 sequences, about 10% appearing once.

The TCR was taken from a human donor who donated a stem cell graft to a child with SCID. The sample in question was PBMCs from the stem cell graft donor, obtained from the stem cell graft. V usage is TRBV4-2 and J usage is TRBJ2-5; 10 bases agree with TRBD2. Here the CDR3 reads CASSRTSGGRETQYF. The CDR3 DNA follows: TGTGCCAGCAGCCGGACTAGCGGAGGAAGGGAGACCCAGTACTTC.